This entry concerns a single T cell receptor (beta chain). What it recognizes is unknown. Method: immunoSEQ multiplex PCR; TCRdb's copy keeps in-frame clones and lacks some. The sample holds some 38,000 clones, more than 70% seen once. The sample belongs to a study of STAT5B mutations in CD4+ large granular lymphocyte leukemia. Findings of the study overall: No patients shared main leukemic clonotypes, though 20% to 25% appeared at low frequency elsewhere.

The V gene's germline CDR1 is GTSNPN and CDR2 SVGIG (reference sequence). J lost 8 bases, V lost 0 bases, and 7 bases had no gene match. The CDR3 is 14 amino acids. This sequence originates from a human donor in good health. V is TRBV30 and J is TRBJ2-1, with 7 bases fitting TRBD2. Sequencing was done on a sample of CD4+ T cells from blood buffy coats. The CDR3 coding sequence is TGTGCCTGGAGTGTAGGCGGGAGTACCTATGAGCAGTTCTTC. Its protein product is CAWSVGGSTYEQFF. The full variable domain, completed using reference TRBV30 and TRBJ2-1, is SQTIHQWPATLVQPVGSPLSLECTVEGTSNPNLYWYRQAAGRGLQLLFYSVGIGQISSEVPQNLSASRPQDRQFILSSKKLLLSDSGFYLCAWSVGGSTYEQFFGPGTRLTVL.